Listed below are T cell receptor beta chains from one sample, sequenced in a study of cytomegalovirus exposure and HLA in healthy donors. The assay was immunoSEQ multiplex PCR, and TCRdb's table has in-frame clones only and misses some. The sample shows about 120,000 clones, 78% of them seen only once. The sequenced sample consisted of PBMCs. The source of these receptors is a man aged 25-45 years in good health and CMV-seropositive. The CDR3 runs from the conserved cysteine through the conserved F or W. A D gene is named only where the DNA matches it firmly. Some rows mark clone size as missing; the rest say once, few, many or name a class of expanded clone.

CDR3,DNA,J,D,V,size
CAIAGGPFNQPQHF,TGTGCCATCGCAGGGGGCCCCTTCAATCAGCCCCAGCATTTT,TRBJ1-5,TRBD1,TRBV15,-
CASSTGSSGGYEQYF,TGTGCCAGCAGTACTGGGAGTAGCGGGGGATACGAGCAGTACTTC,TRBJ2-7,TRBD2,TRBV6-5,-
CASSLVRGLGTEAFF,TGTGCCAGCAGCTTGGTGAGGGGGTTGGGCACTGAAGCTTTCTTT,TRBJ1-1,-,TRBV5-4,-
CASSSAFRSNNEQFF,TGTGCCAGCAGCTCCGCCTTTAGGAGCAACAATGAGCAGTTCTTC,TRBJ2-1,-,TRBV5-4,-
CASSPDTSGVYNEQFF,TGTGCCAGCAGCCCCGATACTAGCGGGGTATACAATGAGCAGTTCTTC,TRBJ2-1,TRBD2,TRBV5-6,-
CASSLDLWRGGTDTQYF,TGTGCCAGCAGCTTAGATCTATGGCGGGGAGGCACAGATACGCAGTATTTT,TRBJ2-3,-,TRBV11-2,-
CASSQRTGTTFYNEQFF,TGCGCCAGCAGCCAACGGACTGGAACAACTTTCTACAATGAGCAGTTCTTC,TRBJ2-1,-,TRBV5-1,-
CASSIFMNSYGYTF,TGTGCCAGTAGTATATTCATGAACTCCTATGGCTACACCTTC,TRBJ1-2,-,TRBV19,few
CASSPGTGGTVEAFF,TGTGCCAGCAGCCCAGGGACAGGGGGCACGGTTGAAGCTTTCTTT,TRBJ1-1,TRBD1,TRBV7-9,-
CASSRQGDNEQFF,TGTGCCAGTAGTCGACAGGGCGACAATGAGCAGTTCTTC,TRBJ2-1,TRBD1,TRBV19,-
CASRRLHLSGNTIYF,TGTGCCAGTAGGCGACTTCACCTCTCTGGAAACACCATATATTTT,TRBJ1-3,-,TRBV19,-
CASSPETGYSNQPQHF,TGTGCCAGCTCACCCGAAACAGGATATAGCAATCAGCCCCAGCATTTT,TRBJ1-5,-,TRBV18,few
CASSYLAPDTQYF,TGTGCCAGCAGTTACTTGGCCCCCGATACGCAGTATTTT,TRBJ2-3,-,TRBV6-6,-
CASSLMPGQGVVEQYF,TGCGCCAGCAGCCTTATGCCGGGACAGGGAGTTGTCGAGCAGTACTTC,TRBJ2-7,TRBD1,TRBV4-3,-
CASSPEQGGWYEQFF,TGCGCCAGCAGCCCTGAGCAAGGGGGCTGGTATGAGCAGTTCTTC,TRBJ2-1,TRBD1,TRBV5-1,-
CASSQEPFGSGDTQYF,TGCGCCAGCAGCCAAGAGCCTTTCGGGAGTGGAGATACGCAGTATTTT,TRBJ2-3,-,TRBV4-3,few
CASSPGPDSQNEAFF,TGTGCCAGCAGCCCCGGACCCGACAGTCAGAACGAAGCTTTCTTT,TRBJ1-1,-,TRBV9,once
CASSPTESSYNEQFF,TGTGCCAGCAGTCCGACAGAGAGCTCCTACAATGAGCAGTTCTTC,TRBJ2-1,-,TRBV27,-